The clone carrying this T cell receptor (beta chain) has just a few counts. The source of the sample is a study of T cells after yellow fever vaccination. Germline CDR1 reads SGHNT; CDR2 reads YYREEE (reference sequence). Trimming took 4 bases from V and 7 from J, leaving 9 bases between them. This CDR3 spans 12 amino acids. Via MiXCR, TCRdb re-called the 5' RACE reads, giving one row per CDR3 protein. The table shows more than 350,000 distinct CDR3 sequences, with roughly 10% occurring only once. The V call is TRBV5-4, the J call TRBJ2-4; D may be TRBD1 (5 bases). Specimen: PBMCs, collected on the day of the first yellow fever vaccination. The sequence derives from a man younger than 35 who received the YFV17D yellow fever vaccine. CDR3 loop: CASSADKNIQYF. The CDR3 coding sequence is TGTGCCAGCAGCGCGGACAAGAACATTCAGTACTTC.